These T cell receptor beta chains were read from a single sample in a study of OX40 agonist ivuxolimab in advanced cancers. Repertoires were generated with immunoSEQ multiplex PCR, while TCRdb's copy carries only in-frame clones and drops some. The table lists approximately 23,000 clones, roughly 84% of them singletons, with roughly 36% in the top ten. The material sequenced was CD4+ or CD8+ T cells sorted from blood, taken in a trial of the OX40 agonist ivuxolimab. These receptors were obtained from an adult with an advanced solid tumor such as melanoma, head and neck, liver or kidney cancer. The conserved cysteine and the conserved F or W are not part of the CDR3 here. The order of the fields is J gene, clone size, V gene, D gene, CDR3 protein. D genes are given only for firm matches. Clone size appears in some rows only: once, few, many, or a class for an expanded clone.

J: TRBJ1-1
size: .
V: TRBV5-6
D: .
CDR3: ASSFGREDEAF

J: TRBJ2-7
size: .
V: TRBV21-1
D: .
CDR3: ASYEPGILFYEQY

J: TRBJ2-1
size: many
V: TRBV13
D: .
CDR3: ASSSPSAGTYNEQF

J: TRBJ2-7
size: .
V: TRBV19
D: .
CDR3: ASSIDLETSRASSYEQY

J: TRBJ2-1
size: .
V: TRBV7-8
D: TRBD2
CDR3: ASSLDGRHNEQF

J: TRBJ2-5
size: .
V: TRBV9
D: .
CDR3: ASSVAGTLETQY

J: TRBJ2-5
size: .
V: TRBV7-9
D: .
CDR3: ASSLDLASETQY

J: TRBJ2-3
size: once
V: TRBV9
D: .
CDR3: ASSVRTQSSTDTQY

J: TRBJ2-1
size: .
V: TRBV7-8
D: .
CDR3: ASSLAPSASYNEQF

J: TRBJ1-5
size: .
V: TRBV5-1
D: TRBD1
CDR3: ASSLAGTGDQPQH

J: TRBJ2-2
size: .
V: TRBV7-9
D: .
CDR3: ASSLGPRGVNTGELF

J: TRBJ1-1
size: .
V: TRBV27
D: .
CDR3: ASSLMMNTEAF

J: .
size: .
V: TRBV2
D: TRBD2
CDR3: ASRNTGTSGEVTYEQY

J: TRBJ2-2
size: once
V: TRBV7-8
D: TRBD1
CDR3: ASSSGGTGELF

J: TRBJ2-3
size: few
V: TRBV4-1
D: .
CDR3: ASTQDRADTQY

J: TRBJ2-2
size: .
V: TRBV30
D: .
CDR3: AWSGPRTTNTGELF

J: TRBJ2-3
size: .
V: TRBV5-6
D: .
CDR3: ASSLEVYTDTQY

J: TRBJ2-3
size: .
V: TRBV27
D: .
CDR3: ASRGAFTDTQY

J: TRBJ2-3
size: .
V: TRBV9
D: .
CDR3: ASSVQGRRTDTQY

J: TRBJ2-1
size: .
V: TRBV6-5
D: .
CDR3: ASSLPGEDYNEQF

J: TRBJ2-7
size: .
V: TRBV6-5
D: TRBD2
CDR3: ASSYSGSGVYEQY

J: TRBJ2-7
size: .
V: TRBV4-1
D: TRBD2
CDR3: ASSQQGGQWTSGRNYEQY

J: TRBJ2-7
size: .
V: TRBV6-6
D: TRBD1
CDR3: ASSPLPGTGVYEQY

J: TRBJ2-1
size: .
V: TRBV29-1
D: TRBD1
CDR3: SVEGDRGYEQF

J: .
size: .
V: TRBV5-4
D: TRBD1
CDR3: ASSYPETGIYEQY

J: TRBJ2-5
size: .
V: TRBV27
D: TRBD1
CDR3: ASKLRDRGTETQY

J: TRBJ1-2
size: .
V: TRBV30
D: TRBD1
CDR3: AWSPGGSYGYT

J: TRBJ1-4
size: .
V: TRBV9
D: .
CDR3: ASSVGGTNEKLF

J: TRBJ1-2
size: .
V: TRBV27
D: .
CDR3: ASTNGTYYGYT

J: TRBJ2-3
size: few
V: TRBV10-3
D: TRBD1
CDR3: AISSRQGGNTDTQY

J: TRBJ2-3
size: .
V: TRBV21-1
D: .
CDR3: ASSKVEGSCTDTQY

J: TRBJ1-2
size: .
V: TRBV2
D: .
CDR3: ASSDKGGQGYT

J: TRBJ2-5
size: .
V: TRBV6-5
D: .
CDR3: ASSYGSGKETQY

J: TRBJ1-1
size: .
V: TRBV6-6
D: .
CDR3: ASSPLTAAGTEAF

J: TRBJ2-7
size: .
V: TRBV7-2
D: .
CDR3: ASSSGWKQY

J: TRBJ1-1
size: once
V: TRBV7-9
D: TRBD1
CDR3: ASSLVQGPKNTEAF

J: TRBJ2-2
size: .
V: TRBV6-5
D: .
CDR3: ASSYSGWVELF

J: TRBJ1-6
size: once
V: TRBV9
D: .
CDR3: ASSAGGMGVGSPLH

J: TRBJ2-1
size: few
V: TRBV6-6
D: TRBD1
CDR3: ASKPTGSNEQF

J: TRBJ1-2
size: .
V: TRBV7-8
D: .
CDR3: ASSLDGTGYT

J: TRBJ1-1
size: .
V: TRBV5-5
D: .
CDR3: ASSLGPEAF

J: TRBJ1-4
size: few
V: TRBV7-8
D: TRBD1
CDR3: ASSTLTGTNEKLF

J: TRBJ2-7
size: once
V: TRBV7-6
D: .
CDR3: ASSYLRGVAYEQY

J: TRBJ2-1
size: .
V: TRBV29-1
D: .
CDR3: SVEGARGSYNEQF

J: TRBJ2-3
size: .
V: TRBV4-1
D: TRBD2
CDR3: ASSQDGPREGRALTDTQY

J: TRBJ1-3
size: .
V: TRBV5-1
D: .
CDR3: ASSLDVGEGNTIY